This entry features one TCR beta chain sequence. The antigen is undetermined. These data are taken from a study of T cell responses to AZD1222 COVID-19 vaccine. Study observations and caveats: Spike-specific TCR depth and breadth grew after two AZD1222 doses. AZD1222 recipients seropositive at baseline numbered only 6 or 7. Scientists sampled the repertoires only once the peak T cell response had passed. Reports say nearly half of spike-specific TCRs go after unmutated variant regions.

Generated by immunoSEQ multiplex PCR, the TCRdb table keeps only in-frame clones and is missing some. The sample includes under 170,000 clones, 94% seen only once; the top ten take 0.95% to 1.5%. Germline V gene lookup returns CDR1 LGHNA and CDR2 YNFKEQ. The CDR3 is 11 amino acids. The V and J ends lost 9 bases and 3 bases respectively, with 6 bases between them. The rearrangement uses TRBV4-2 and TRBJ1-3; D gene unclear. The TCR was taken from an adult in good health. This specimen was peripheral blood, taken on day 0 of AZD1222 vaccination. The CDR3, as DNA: TGTGCCAGTTCGGTTGGAAACACCATATATTTT. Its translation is CASSVGNTIYF.